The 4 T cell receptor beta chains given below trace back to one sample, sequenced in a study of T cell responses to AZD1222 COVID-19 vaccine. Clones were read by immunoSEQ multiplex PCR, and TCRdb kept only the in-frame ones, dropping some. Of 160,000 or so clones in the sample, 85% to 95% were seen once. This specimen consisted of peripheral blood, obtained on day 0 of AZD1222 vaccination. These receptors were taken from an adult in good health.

CDR3 sequence: CASSEGLYSGANVLTF. CDR3 nucleotide sequence: TGCGCCAGCAGTGAGGGACTTTACTCTGGGGCCAACGTCCTGACTTTC. This chain links TRBV10-2 with TRBJ2-6, with D tentatively TRBD2 (5 bases). Looked up from germline, CDR1 is WSHSY and CDR2 is SAAADI. V lost 2 bases, J lost 0 bases, and 8 bases lay in between. This CDR3 is built from 16 residues.

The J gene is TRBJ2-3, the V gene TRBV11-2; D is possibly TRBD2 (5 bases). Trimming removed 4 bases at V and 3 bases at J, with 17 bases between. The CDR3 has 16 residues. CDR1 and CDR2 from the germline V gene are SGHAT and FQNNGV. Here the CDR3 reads CASSSGLGFSTDTQYF. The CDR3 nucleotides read TGTGCCAGCAGCTCAGGACTGGGGTTCTCGACAGATACGCAGTATTTT. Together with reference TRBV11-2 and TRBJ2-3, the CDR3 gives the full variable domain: EAGVAQSPRYKIIEKRQSVAFWCNPISGHATLYWYQQILGQGPKLLIQFQNNGVVDDSQLPKDRFSAERLKGVDSTLKIQPAKLEDSAVYLCASSSGLGFSTDTQYFGPGTRLTVL.

The CDR3 is CASKPGGSGLSPLHF. The CDR3 DNA is TGTGCCAGTAAACCAGGGGGCTCGGGTCTCTCACCCCTCCACTTT. This chain uses TRBV28 with TRBJ1-6; 8 bases map to TRBD1. This CDR3 has 15 amino acids. Germline assignment: CDR1 MDHEN and CDR2 SYDVKM. J was trimmed by 10 bases and V by 9 bases; bases with no gene match: 14.

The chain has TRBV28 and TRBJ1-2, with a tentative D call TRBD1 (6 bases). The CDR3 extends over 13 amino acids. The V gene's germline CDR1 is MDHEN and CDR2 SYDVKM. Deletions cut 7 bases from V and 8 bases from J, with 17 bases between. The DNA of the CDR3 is TGTGCCAGCACCACAGGGCCCGCGGGAGGCTACACCTTC. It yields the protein CASTTGPAGGYTF.